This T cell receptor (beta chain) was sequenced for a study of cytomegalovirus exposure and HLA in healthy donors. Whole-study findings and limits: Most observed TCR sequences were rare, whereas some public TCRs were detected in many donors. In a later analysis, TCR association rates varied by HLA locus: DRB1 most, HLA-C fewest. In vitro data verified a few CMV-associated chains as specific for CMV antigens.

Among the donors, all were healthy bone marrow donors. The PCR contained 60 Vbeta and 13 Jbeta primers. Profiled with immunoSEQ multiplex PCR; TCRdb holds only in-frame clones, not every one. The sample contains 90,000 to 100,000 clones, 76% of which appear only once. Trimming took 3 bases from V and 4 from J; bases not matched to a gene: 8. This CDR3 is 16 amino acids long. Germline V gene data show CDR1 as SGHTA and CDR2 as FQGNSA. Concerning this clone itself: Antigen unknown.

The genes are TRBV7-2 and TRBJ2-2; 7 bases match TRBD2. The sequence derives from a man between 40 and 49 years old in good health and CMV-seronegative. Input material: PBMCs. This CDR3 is CASSLHPGLSTGELFF. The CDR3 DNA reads TGTGCCAGCAGCTTGCATCCGGGACTAAGCACCGGGGAGCTGTTTTTT.